This TCR beta chain was recorded in a study of long-term antiretroviral therapy in people with HIV. The immunoSEQ assay was v3.0, run at survey level. Method: immunoSEQ multiplex PCR; TCRdb's copy keeps in-frame clones and lacks some. Of about 35,000 clones listed, approximately 83% are singletons. Study observations and caveats: Patients on ART gained diversity, which nonetheless stayed below transplant donor controls. All time points showed a repertoire dominated by clones expanded before ART. Controls showed broader CDR3 length ranges than did the HIV repertoires.

In regard to this clone: Its antigen is unidentified.

Trimming took 0 bases from V and 5 from J, leaving 8 bases between them. The germline V gene has CDR1 GTSNPN and CDR2 SVGIG (reference sequence). CDR3 length: 12 residues. The cryopreserved samples used held roughly 0.95-10 million PBMC prior to extraction of DNA. Sequenced material: unsorted PBMCs, taken 2.2 years after starting antiretroviral therapy. The clonotype was recovered from a man between 18 and 35 years old with HIV. The V call is TRBV30, the J call TRBJ2-7, with D possibly matching TRBD2 (6 bases). The CDR3 DNA reads as TGTGCCTGGAGTGTAGGCGGGGACGAGCAGTACTTC. Its translation: CAWSVGGDEQYF.